One and the same sample provided the 6 T cell receptor beta chains below, sequenced in a study of CD8+ T cells in alopecia areata listed by TCRdb under 2018. The library came from the immunoSEQ multiplex PCR assay. RNA was extracted from all samples and reverse transcribed into cDNA, which served as template for TCR sequencing. Held by TCRdb, this immuneACCESS table contains in-frame sequences only and omits some clones. Under half of the omission traces to an unresolved V gene where checked; the cause of the rest is unknown. The sample table holds 100,000 to 150,000 clones, of which 45% to 65% were seen once. 4.5% of the sample is in the top ten clones. What this sample's time point label stands for: baseline before oral tofacitinib. Here the sequenced sample was CD4+ T cells sorted from blood, taken at week 0. The receptors here all came from a human donor with alopecia areata.

This rearrangement joins TRBV19 to TRBJ2-1, with 7 bases fitting TRBD2. V lost 4 bases, J lost 9 bases, and 3 bases stayed unmatched. This CDR3 spans 12 amino acids. Germline assignment: CDR1 LNHDA and CDR2 SQIVND (reference sequence). The CDR3: CASSKASGEQFF. As DNA, the CDR3 is TGTGCCAGTAGTAAAGCTAGCGGTGAGCAGTTCTTC.

V gene TRBV7-2 combines with J gene TRBJ2-5; 9 bases align to TRBD1. The CDR3 sequence is 14 residues long. J was trimmed by 5 bases and V by 5 bases; bases with no gene match: 6. Germline-derived CDR1 and CDR2 are SGHTA and FQGNSA. The CDR3 DNA is TGTGCCAGCAGCAACAGGGGGCGCAGGGAGACCCAGTACTTC. Its translation is CASSNRGRRETQYF.

The CDR3 nucleotides read TGTGCCACCAGCAGAGATGTCTGGGACTTGATCACAGATACGCAGTATTTT. Translated, it gives CATSRDVWDLITDTQYF. This chain connects TRBV15 to TRBJ2-3, with a tentative D call TRBD2 (6 bases). V lost 0 bases and J lost 2, with 15 bases in between. Germline V gene data show CDR1 as LNHNV and CDR2 as YYDKDF (reference sequence). The CDR3 is 17 amino acids.

This clone appeared once. The J gene is TRBJ2-5, the V gene TRBV5-6; no definite D call. The CDR3 covers 12 residues. The ends were cut back, 4 bases at V and 4 bases at J, with 8 bases in the middle. From germline, CDR1 is SGHDT and CDR2 YYEEEE. The CDR3 nucleotides read TGTGCCAGCAGCCATTCTTTAGAGACCCAGTACTTC. This sequence encodes CASSHSLETQYF.

This chain links TRBV5-1 with TRBJ2-5, with D perhaps TRBD1 (6 bases). Between the trimmed V and J ends, which lost 0 bases and 2 bases, there was a span of 11 bases. Germline V gene sequence: CDR1 SGHRS, CDR2 YFSETQ. This CDR3 has 15 residues. The CDR3 region is CASSLEGTLQETQYF. In DNA form, the CDR3 reads TGCGCCAGCAGCTTGGAAGGGACACTACAAGAGACCCAGTACTTC. Filled out from reference TRBV5-1 and TRBJ2-5, the complete variable domain reads KAGVTQTPRYLIKTRGQQVTLSCSPISGHRSVSWYQQTPGQGLQFLFEYFSETQRNKGNFPGRFSGRQFSNSRSEMNVSTLELGDSALYLCASSLEGTLQETQYFGPGTRLLVL.

V and J are TRBV13 and TRBJ1-5; D not certain. The germline CDR1 and CDR2 sequences are PRHDT and FYEKMQ (reference sequence). V was cut by 4 bases and J by 4 bases, with 5 bases left in between. The CDR3 sequence is 12 residues long. The CDR3 coding sequence is TGTGCCAGCAGCTCAGCAAATCAGCCCCAGCATTTT. This sequence encodes CASSSANQPQHF.